These 19 T cell receptor beta chains were sequenced from one sample in a study of tumor and adjacent non-tumor tissue in lung cancer. Three rounds of nested PCR, following a modified ARM-PCR protocol, produced the TCRbeta library. MiXCR, applied by TCRdb to the multiplex PCR reads, yields one record per CDR3 protein. The sample shows approximately 120,000 distinct CDR3 sequences, roughly 64% of them seen only once. RNA was extracted from bulk tissue without any cell sorting. Input material: lung tumor tissue. These receptors all stem from a man aged 30 to 45 with non-small cell lung cancer.

This clonotype came up a few times. The chain has TRBV14 and TRBJ2-3, with 9 bases aligning to TRBD2. The CDR3 has 16 amino acids. Germline CDR1 and CDR2: SGHDN and FVKESK. V lost 4 bases and J lost 5; bases outside the gene matches: 10. The CDR3 protein is CASSRNPAGGLDTQYF. The CDR3 DNA follows: TGTGCCAGCAGCCGAAATCCCGCGGGGGGGCTAGATACGCAGTATTTT.

Comments on this clonotype: This may be a read error, as it is one base from a much larger clone. The chain combines TRBV4-3 with TRBJ1-1, with D unresolved. CDR3 length: 13 residues. Trimming took off 1 base at V and 6 bases at J, with 9 bases between the two ends. Germline lookup yields CDR1 LGHNA and CDR2 YSLEER. The CDR3 region has the DNA TGCGCCAGCAGCCAAGGGGAGATATCTGAAGCTTTCTTT. This codes for CASSQGEISEAFF.

Many counts were recorded for this clonotype. The chain uses TRBV6-5 and TRBJ1-2; D is unclear. CDR3 size: 14 residues. Trimming cost V 5 bases and J 5 bases, with 15 bases left between them. From germline, CDR1 is MNHEY and CDR2 SVGAGI. CDR3 coding DNA: TGTGCCAGCAGTCCCGTGAGGGTCGATTATGGCTACACCTTC. This sequence encodes CASSPVRVDYGYTF.

This clonotype is labeled as medium-sized. The chain is built from TRBV11-2 and TRBJ1-2; possibly TRBD1 for D (5 bases). This CDR3 contains 15 residues. V lost 0 bases to trimming and J lost 6 bases, with 14 bases between them. Per germline, CDR1 SGHAT and CDR2 FQNNGV. CDR3: CASSLDPQGIHGYTF. The DNA for the CDR3 is TGTGCCAGCAGCTTAGATCCCCAGGGCATCCATGGCTACACCTTC.

Remarks on this clonotype: The junction does not match germline at one end; this may be a read error. The rearrangement joins TRBV12-3 or TRBV12-4 to TRBJ2-3, with TRBD1 matching over 8 bases. The CDR3 has 14 residues. The CDR3 DNA reads as TGTGCCATCAGTTCAAGACAGGGGAGGCATGCGCAGTATTTT. Encoded protein: CAISSRQGRHAQYF.

As to this clonotype: One end of the junction does not line up with germline, which may come from a read error. V is TRBV11-2 and J is TRBJ2-1, with D perhaps TRBD2 (5 bases). CDR1 and CDR2 from the germline V gene are SGHAT and FQNNGV. The CDR3 is made up of 16 amino acids. The CDR3: CASSLYASSSYNEQSF. CDR3 DNA sequence: TGTGCCAGCAGCTTATACGCTAGCTCGTCCTACAATGAGCAGTCCTTC.

A word on this clonotype: A much larger clonotype is one base distant, so this may be a read error. J is TRBJ1-1 and V is TRBV12-3 or TRBV12-4; possibly TRBD1 for D (5 bases). This CDR3 has 13 amino acids. CDR3 bases: TGTGTCAGCAGTTTGGGCAGGGACACTGAAGCTTTCTTT. Translation: CVSSLGRDTEAFF.

This clonotype was seen more than once but under ten times. The gene calls are TRBV6-1 and TRBJ2-3; the match to TRBD2 covers 8 bases. From germline, CDR1 is MNHNS and CDR2 SASEGT. The CDR3 covers 15 residues. The V gene end was trimmed by 3 bases and the J gene end by 1 base; junction bases not matched to a gene: 3. The CDR3: CASSEEAGGTDTQYF. In DNA form, the CDR3 reads TGTGCCAGCAGTGAGGAAGCGGGAGGCACAGATACGCAGTATTTT.

Concerning this clonotype itself: A much larger clone lies a single base off, so this may be a read error. This likely comes from a read error, as the CDR3 has no conserved phenylalanine or tryptophan at its end. The V and J genes are TRBV6-2 or TRBV6-3 and TRBJ1-1, with TRBD1 matching 7 bases. The CDR3 covers 14 residues. J gave up 3 bases and V 0 bases, and 1 base lay outside the gene matches. CDR1 is MNHEY and CDR2 is SVGEGT in the germline V gene. The DNA of the CDR3 is TGTGCCAGCAGTTACTCGGGACAGTACACTGAAGCTTTCTGT. Protein: CASSYSGQYTEAFC.

A note on this clonotype: At one end the junction does not follow the germline gene, possibly because of a read error. The CDR3 DNA reads TGTACCAGCAGCCTAAGGGCTGCCAATGAGCAGTTCTTC. Protein sequence: CTSSLRAANEQFF. V usage is TRBV11-1 and J usage is TRBJ2-1; no definite D call. Per germline, CDR1 SGHAT and CDR2 FQDESV (reference sequence). The CDR3 is 13 residues long.

As to this clonotype: This may arise from a read error, as a much more abundant clone is one base away. The V call is TRBV20-1, the J call TRBJ1-2; D is possibly TRBD1 (6 bases). The V gene lost 2 bases and the J gene lost 7 bases, with 14 bases spanning the gap. Per the germline V gene, CDR1 is DFQATT and CDR2 is SNEGSKA (reference sequence). CDR3 size: 13 residues. The CDR3 loop is CSARSERGAGYTF. CDR3 in DNA: TGCAGTGCTAGATCCGAGAGGGGGGCTGGCTACACCTTC.

This clonotype was detected once. It may be a read error: a sequence one base away is much more abundant. The chain is built from TRBV6-1 and TRBJ1-1; no clear D. The CDR3 runs to 15 residues. V lost 1 base, J lost 5 bases, and 14 bases lay in between. In germline, CDR1 is MNHNS, CDR2 SASEGT. CDR3 protein: CASSEGHTRKTEAFF. Here the CDR3 DNA reads TGTGCCAGCAGTGAAGGTCACACTCGGAAGACTGAAGCTTTCTTT.

This clonotype was observed a handful of times. This chain links TRBV7-9 with TRBJ1-6; TRBD1 matches at 9 bases. The germline V gene encodes CDR1 SEHNR and CDR2 FQNEAQ (reference sequence). The CDR3 sequence is 14 residues long. V lost 5 bases, J lost 8 bases, and 4 bases stayed unmatched. The CDR3 nucleotides read TGTGCCAGCAGCCCGGACAGGGGCCATTCACCCCTCCACTTT. Translating gives CASSPDRGHSPLHF.

To note about this clonotype: Just one base apart from a much larger clone, this may be a read error. CDR3: CASKDRVNTGELFF. In DNA, the CDR3 is TGTGCCAGCAAGGACAGGGTGAACACCGGGGAGCTGTTTTTT. The gene calls are TRBV12-3 or TRBV12-4 and TRBJ2-2; TRBD1 matches 8 bases. The V segment lost 7 bases and the J segment 1 base; nucleotides outside the gene matches: 2. The CDR3 totals 14 residues.

A note on this clonotype: A much larger clone is a single base away; this may be a read error. The chain carries TRBV20-1 and TRBJ2-7; D ambiguous. CDR3 length equals 12 residues. Per germline, CDR1 DFQATT and CDR2 SNEGSKA (reference sequence). V gave up 4 bases and J gave up 0 bases, with 7 bases separating them. In nucleotides, the CDR3 is TGCAGTGCTAAGGGCATCTCCTACGAGCAGTACTTC. Its translation is CSAKGISYEQYF.

V gene TRBV14 combines with J gene TRBJ2-1, with D tentatively TRBD1 (7 bases). CDR3 size: 19 residues. V was pared by 2 bases and J by 8 bases, with 28 bases between. Germline CDR1 reads SGHDN; CDR2 reads FVKESK. The CDR3 sequence is CASSQTSGEQGRLTYEQFF. The CDR3 bases are TGTGCCAGCAGCCAAACCAGCGGAGAACAGGGGAGGTTGACGTATGAGCAGTTCTTC. The variable domain in full, with the rest retrieved from reference TRBV14 and TRBJ2-1, is EAGVTQFPSHSVIEKGQTVTLRCDPISGHDNLYWYRRVMGKEIKFLLHFVKESKQDESGMPNNRFLAERTGGTYSTLKVQPAELEDSGVYFCASSQTSGEQGRLTYEQFFGPGTRLTVL.

This clonotype has more than one count but fewer than ten. The CDR3 reads CASSPGGTLNTGELFF. For the CDR3, the DNA is TGTGCCAGCAGCCCGGGGGGGACTTTGAACACCGGGGAGCTGTTTTTT. This chain connects TRBV5-4 to TRBJ2-2; TRBD2 matches 8 bases. J was trimmed by 1 base and V by 4 bases; bases with no gene match: 6. Germline-derived CDR1 and CDR2 are SGHNT and YYREEE (reference sequence). CDR3 size: 16 residues.

This clonotype appeared once. The junction does not match germline at one end; this may be a read error. J is TRBJ2-1 and V is TRBV11-2; D is ambiguous. Germline V gene data show CDR1 as SGHAT and CDR2 as FQNNGV. The CDR3 runs to 13 residues. The chain's CDR3 is CTSNLKVKDEQFF. CDR3 nucleotides: TGTACCAGCAACTTAAAGGTTAAGGATGAGCAGTTCTTC.

To note about this clonotype: The junction differs from germline at one of its ends, possibly a read error. The V call is TRBV20-1, the J call TRBJ1-2; 9 bases match TRBD1. Germline CDR1 and CDR2: DFQATT and SNEGSKA (reference sequence). The CDR3 runs 13 residues. The chain's CDR3 is CNVRDRVGLGYTF. CDR3 nucleotides: TGCAATGTTAGGGACAGGGTCGGTCTTGGCTACACATTC.